A selection of T cell receptor beta chains follows, all from one sample in a study of blood T cell repertoires in COVID-19. The assay was immunoSEQ multiplex PCR, and TCRdb's table has in-frame clones only and misses some. The sample contains over 250,000 clones, 85% to 90% of which appear only once. The sequenced sample was peripheral blood. The source of these receptors is a woman in her thirties or forties who had recovered from COVID-19. CDR3s include the opening cysteine and the closing phenylalanine or tryptophan. The order of the fields is J gene, clone size, D gene, V gene, CDR3 protein, CDR3 DNA. D genes are given only for firm matches. Size is stated for part of the rows, as once, few or many counts, or as a class when the clone is expanded.

J gene: TRBJ2-5
clone size: -
D gene: -
V gene: TRBV7-2
CDR3 protein: CASSSPPSPPGTQYF
CDR3 DNA: TGTGCCAGCAGCTCTCCACCCTCCCCCCCCGGGACCCAGTACTTC

J gene: TRBJ2-7
clone size: -
D gene: TRBD1
V gene: TRBV6-5
CDR3 protein: CASRRGQGGYEQYF
CDR3 DNA: TGTGCCAGCAGGCGGGGACAGGGGGGCTACGAGCAGTACTTC

J gene: TRBJ1-2
clone size: -
D gene: -
V gene: TRBV5-6
CDR3 protein: CASSLGVGTPVGYTF
CDR3 DNA: TGTGCCAGCAGCTTGGGGGTCGGGACACCGGTGGGCTACACCTTC

J gene: TRBJ2-7
clone size: -
D gene: TRBD2
V gene: TRBV19
CDR3 protein: CASSVWSGSSYEQYF
CDR3 DNA: TGTGCCAGTAGCGTCTGGAGCGGGAGCTCCTACGAGCAGTACTTC

J gene: TRBJ2-2
clone size: -
D gene: -
V gene: TRBV29-1
CDR3 protein: CSVEGGPRTGELFF
CDR3 DNA: TGCAGCGTTGAGGGGGGGCCCCGCACCGGGGAGCTGTTTTTT

J gene: TRBJ2-5
clone size: -
D gene: -
V gene: TRBV21-1
CDR3 protein: CASSKAPGLRRRTQYF
CDR3 DNA: TGTGCCAGCAGCAAAGCGCCTGGACTACGACGTCGGACCCAGTACTTC

J gene: TRBJ1-1
clone size: once
D gene: TRBD1
V gene: TRBV5-1
CDR3 protein: CASSPGQMNTEAFF
CDR3 DNA: TGCGCCAGCAGCCCGGGACAGATGAACACTGAAGCTTTCTTT

J gene: TRBJ2-5
clone size: -
D gene: -
V gene: TRBV4-1
CDR3 protein: CASIGSSRKTQYF
CDR3 DNA: TGCGCCAGCATTGGATCTAGCCGCAAGACCCAGTACTTC

J gene: TRBJ2-3
clone size: once
D gene: TRBD2
V gene: TRBV29-1
CDR3 protein: CSARSGSGGPDTQYF
CDR3 DNA: TGCAGCGCCCGCTCCGGTAGCGGGGGCCCAGATACGCAGTATTTT

J gene: TRBJ2-3
clone size: -
D gene: -
V gene: TRBV13
CDR3 protein: CASSLGLVPPDTQYF
CDR3 DNA: TGTGCCAGCAGCTTAGGGCTAGTCCCCCCGGATACGCAGTATTTT

J gene: TRBJ1-6
clone size: -
D gene: -
V gene: TRBV6-1
CDR3 protein: CASREAQGNNSPLHF
CDR3 DNA: TGTGCCAGCAGGGAAGCGCAGGGCAATAATTCACCCCTCCACTTT

J gene: TRBJ2-6
clone size: -
D gene: -
V gene: TRBV6-6
CDR3 protein: CASSKRGSGANVLTF
CDR3 DNA: TGTGCCAGCAGCAAACGGGGCTCTGGGGCCAACGTCCTGACTTTC

J gene: TRBJ2-5
clone size: -
D gene: TRBD1
V gene: TRBV5-1
CDR3 protein: CASSPGTGRGQETQYF
CDR3 DNA: TGCGCCAGCAGCCCCGGGACAGGGCGGGGGCAAGAGACCCAGTACTTC

J gene: TRBJ1-4
clone size: few
D gene: -
V gene: TRBV10-3
CDR3 protein: CAISDLAGVPEKLFF
CDR3 DNA: TGTGCCATCAGTGACCTCGCCGGGGTTCCTGAAAAACTGTTTTTT

J gene: TRBJ1-2
clone size: -
D gene: TRBD1
V gene: TRBV2
CDR3 protein: CASRTGLDYGYTF
CDR3 DNA: TGTGCCAGCCGGACAGGGTTGGACTATGGCTACACCTTC

J gene: TRBJ1-6
clone size: -
D gene: -
V gene: TRBV3-1/TRBV3-2
CDR3 protein: CASSPLGADNSPLHF
CDR3 DNA: TGTGCCAGCAGCCCCCTGGGGGCCGATAATTCACCCCTCCACTTT

J gene: TRBJ1-2
clone size: -
D gene: TRBD1
V gene: TRBV5-6
CDR3 protein: CASSSRQGVYGYTF
CDR3 DNA: TGTGCCAGCAGCTCGAGACAGGGGGTCTATGGCTACACCTTC

J gene: TRBJ1-1
clone size: few
D gene: -
V gene: TRBV11-3
CDR3 protein: CASGTTRGTEAFF
CDR3 DNA: TGTGCCAGCGGCACGACCCGGGGGACTGAAGCTTTCTTT

J gene: TRBJ2-5
clone size: -
D gene: TRBD2
V gene: TRBV15
CDR3 protein: CATSRDGTSGRGETQYF
CDR3 DNA: TGTGCCACCAGCAGAGATGGGACTAGCGGGCGGGGGGAGACCCAGTACTTC

J gene: TRBJ2-2
clone size: -
D gene: -
V gene: TRBV5-1
CDR3 protein: CASSYGGGAQGLFF
CDR3 DNA: TGCGCCAGCAGCTATGGCGGGGGAGCACAGGGGCTGTTTTTT

J gene: TRBJ1-5
clone size: -
D gene: -
V gene: TRBV27
CDR3 protein: CASSLRAGWDNQPQHF
CDR3 DNA: TGTGCCAGCAGTTTAAGGGCAGGGTGGGACAATCAGCCCCAGCATTTT

J gene: TRBJ2-1
clone size: once
D gene: TRBD2
V gene: TRBV6-2/TRBV6-3
CDR3 protein: CASSYPGTRGEQFF
CDR3 DNA: TGTGCCAGCAGTTACCCAGGGACTAGGGGTGAGCAGTTCTTC

J gene: TRBJ2-5
clone size: -
D gene: -
V gene: TRBV10-2
CDR3 protein: CASSGRQRTRRETQYF
CDR3 DNA: TGCGCCAGCAGTGGCAGACAGCGAACCAGGCGAGAGACCCAGTACTTC

J gene: TRBJ2-1
clone size: -
D gene: -
V gene: TRBV9
CDR3 protein: CASSPPRVNEQFF
CDR3 DNA: TGTGCCAGCAGCCCCCCTCGGGTGAATGAGCAGTTCTTC

J gene: TRBJ1-5
clone size: -
D gene: -
V gene: TRBV30
CDR3 protein: CAWDHGGGNQPQHF
CDR3 DNA: TGTGCCTGGGACCATGGGGGGGGCAATCAGCCCCAGCATTTT

J gene: TRBJ1-2
clone size: once
D gene: -
V gene: TRBV11-1
CDR3 protein: CASSLGAYGYTF
CDR3 DNA: TGTGCCAGCAGCTTGGGCGCCTATGGCTACACCTTC

J gene: TRBJ2-3
clone size: -
D gene: TRBD2
V gene: TRBV19
CDR3 protein: CASSTGTSGRGGTDTQYF
CDR3 DNA: TGTGCCAGTAGTACAGGGACTAGCGGGAGGGGGGGCACAGATACGCAGTATTTT

J gene: TRBJ2-6
clone size: -
D gene: -
V gene: TRBV19
CDR3 protein: CASSMSSSGANVLTF
CDR3 DNA: TGTGCCAGTAGTATGAGCTCCTCTGGGGCCAACGTCCTGACTTTC

J gene: TRBJ1-1
clone size: -
D gene: TRBD1
V gene: TRBV29-1
CDR3 protein: CSVTTGWGAEAFF
CDR3 DNA: TGCAGCGTGACGACAGGGTGGGGGGCTGAAGCTTTCTTT

J gene: TRBJ1-2
clone size: -
D gene: TRBD1
V gene: TRBV5-1
CDR3 protein: CASSLFQGAGGYTF
CDR3 DNA: TGCGCCAGCAGCTTGTTTCAGGGGGCTGGTGGCTACACCTTC

J gene: TRBJ1-1
clone size: -
D gene: -
V gene: TRBV7-9
CDR3 protein: CASSPTLTGEAFF
CDR3 DNA: TGTGCCAGCAGCCCAACCCTAACAGGGGAAGCTTTCTTT

J gene: TRBJ2-1
clone size: -
D gene: TRBD1
V gene: TRBV5-4
CDR3 protein: CASSLGPRTGSSYNEQFF
CDR3 DNA: TGTGCCAGCAGCTTGGGTCCTCGGACAGGTAGCTCCTACAATGAGCAGTTCTTC

J gene: TRBJ2-2
clone size: -
D gene: -
V gene: TRBV4-3
CDR3 protein: CASSQPSSQFATGELFF
CDR3 DNA: TGCGCCAGCAGCCAACCCTCGTCCCAGTTTGCCACCGGGGAGCTGTTTTTT

J gene: TRBJ1-6
clone size: once
D gene: TRBD1
V gene: TRBV30
CDR3 protein: CAWGPGQPNSPLHF
CDR3 DNA: TGTGCCTGGGGCCCGGGACAGCCAAATTCACCCCTCCACTTT

J gene: TRBJ1-2
clone size: -
D gene: -
V gene: TRBV30
CDR3 protein: CAWTRWGRGGYTF
CDR3 DNA: TGTGCCTGGACCCGGTGGGGGCGAGGGGGCTACACCTTC

J gene: TRBJ2-3
clone size: -
D gene: TRBD1
V gene: TRBV10-1
CDR3 protein: CASSESPGGLDTQYF
CDR3 DNA: TGCGCCAGCAGTGAGTCCCCAGGGGGATTAGATACGCAGTATTTT

J gene: TRBJ2-7
clone size: -
D gene: -
V gene: TRBV15
CDR3 protein: CATSRGAWVSYEQYF
CDR3 DNA: TGTGCCACCAGCAGGGGGGCATGGGTATCCTACGAGCAGTACTTC

J gene: TRBJ2-1
clone size: -
D gene: -
V gene: TRBV10-1
CDR3 protein: CATMLGEGGNNEQFF
CDR3 DNA: TGCGCCACGATGTTGGGGGAGGGGGGGAACAATGAGCAGTTCTTC

J gene: TRBJ2-7
clone size: -
D gene: -
V gene: TRBV5-1
CDR3 protein: CASSSDPVTTGVRQYF
CDR3 DNA: TGCGCCAGCAGCTCCGATCCCGTGACGACAGGAGTGAGGCAGTACTTC

J gene: TRBJ2-1
clone size: -
D gene: -
V gene: TRBV14
CDR3 protein: CASSQERFYNEQFF
CDR3 DNA: TGTGCCAGCAGCCAAGAGCGGTTCTACAATGAGCAGTTCTTC